What follows are 7 T cell receptor beta chains derived from one specimen sequenced in a study of technical replicates of blood from a few donors. Profiling relied on immunoSEQ multiplex PCR, and the TCRdb table lists in-frame clones only, not all of them. The sample contains tens of thousands of clones, over 95% of which appear only once. What was sequenced was T cells isolated from PBMCs. The receptors stem from a human donor in good health.

The CDR3 sequence is CASSHRLAGELRSYNEQFF. For the CDR3, the DNA is TGCGCCAGCAGCCATCGACTAGCGGGAGAGTTAAGGTCCTACAATGAGCAGTTCTTC. The rearrangement links TRBV4-1 to TRBJ2-1; the match to TRBD2 covers 12 bases. Germline V gene lookup returns CDR1 MGHRA and CDR2 YSYEKL. The CDR3 has 19 amino acids. The V and J ends lost 3 bases and 1 base, in that order; junction bases with no gene match: 10.

The chain recombines TRBV28 with TRBJ2-7, with D unclear. The CDR3 spans 12 residues. Germline-derived CDR1 and CDR2 are MDHEN and SYDVKM. V was clipped by 1 base and J by 7 bases, with 8 bases between them. This chain's CDR3 is CASSLSLREQYF. CDR3 in DNA: TGTGCCAGCAGTTTATCTCTGAGGGAGCAGTACTTC.

The chain joins TRBV6-1 to TRBJ2-7; TRBD2 might be the D (5 bases). Trimming took off 8 bases at V and 2 bases at J, with 10 bases between the two ends. Germline assignment: CDR1 MNHNS and CDR2 SASEGT. The CDR3 consists of 12 residues. Here the CDR3 reads CASGAGPYEQYF. The CDR3 nucleotides read TGTGCCAGCGGTGCGGGTCCCTACGAGCAGTACTTC.

The chain combines TRBV6-6 with TRBJ1-1; 8 bases agree with TRBD1. The V gene end was trimmed by 0 bases and the J gene end by 1 base; junction bases not matched to a gene: 4. The CDR3 has 16 residues. Per germline, CDR1 MNHNY and CDR2 SVGAGI (reference sequence). DNA of the CDR3: TGTGCCAGCAGTTACTCGAGTGGGACAGGGAACACTGAAGCTTTCTTT. Translated, it gives CASSYSSGTGNTEAFF.

The V gene is TRBV2, the J gene TRBJ1-2; D remains ambiguous. The V gene lost 2 bases and the J gene lost 4 bases, with 11 bases spanning the gap. This CDR3 spans 14 amino acids. CDR1 and CDR2 from the germline V gene are SNHLY and FYNNEI. CDR3 amino acids: CASSEPQNSYGYTF. CDR3 bases: TGTGCCAGCAGTGAACCACAGAACTCCTATGGCTACACCTTC.

J is TRBJ1-2 and V is TRBV6-5; TRBD1 agrees at 9 bases. V was clipped by 5 bases and J by 5 bases; unmatched bases: 9. The CDR3 length is 15 residues. Germline V gene lookup returns CDR1 MNHEY and CDR2 SVGAGI. Here the CDR3 reads CASSPSSDRGYGYTF. As DNA, the CDR3 is TGTGCCAGCAGTCCGAGCTCGGACAGGGGATATGGCTACACCTTC.

The V gene is TRBV19, the J gene TRBJ1-1; tentative D call: TRBD1 (6 bases). Germline V gene sequence: CDR1 LNHDA, CDR2 SQIVND (reference sequence). The CDR3 has 13 amino acids. Trimming left V 6 bases short and J 4 bases short, with 12 bases between. The chain's CDR3 is CASRLTGGTEAFF. As DNA, the CDR3 is TGTGCCAGTAGACTGACAGGAGGCACTGAAGCTTTCTTT.